The clone carrying this TCR beta chain has just a few counts. Its antigen remains unidentified. CDR3 length equals 14 residues. Germline V gives CDR1 MNHEY, CDR2 SVGAGI. V was cut by 8 bases and J by 2 bases, with 15 bases left in between. In the original workflow: Out-of-frame sequences were removed, leaving 2 million to 2.5 million distinct TCRbeta sequences. The assay was immunoSEQ multiplex PCR, and TCRdb's table has in-frame clones only and misses some. V and J calls and clone size are given by that table; D and trimming were obtained from the DNA. There are 45,000 or so clones in the sample; over 60% occur only once, and approximately 1.2% lies in the top ten. The data stem from a study of memory CD4+ T cells and cytomegalovirus serostatus. Across the study: Healthy Belgian adult donors included nine or ten CMV-positive and fewer than 25 CMV-negative people. Regarding the study as a whole: Of 150 to 200 reported CMV TCRbeta sequences, 55 to 80 were found in memory CD4+ repertoires.

Single viable CD3+CD4+CD8-CD45RO+ cells were sorted as the memory CD4+ T cells. Donors' CMV status reflects serum IgG against pp150, pp28, p38, p52. This receptor was identified in an adult in good health and CMV-seronegative. Sequences were obtained from memory CD4+ T cells from blood. This chain joins TRBV6-5 and TRBJ1-1; no clear D gene. The CDR3 DNA follows: TGTGCCAGCCGTGCGGACCCCGATAACACTGAAGCTTTCTTT. This codes for CASRADPDNTEAFF.